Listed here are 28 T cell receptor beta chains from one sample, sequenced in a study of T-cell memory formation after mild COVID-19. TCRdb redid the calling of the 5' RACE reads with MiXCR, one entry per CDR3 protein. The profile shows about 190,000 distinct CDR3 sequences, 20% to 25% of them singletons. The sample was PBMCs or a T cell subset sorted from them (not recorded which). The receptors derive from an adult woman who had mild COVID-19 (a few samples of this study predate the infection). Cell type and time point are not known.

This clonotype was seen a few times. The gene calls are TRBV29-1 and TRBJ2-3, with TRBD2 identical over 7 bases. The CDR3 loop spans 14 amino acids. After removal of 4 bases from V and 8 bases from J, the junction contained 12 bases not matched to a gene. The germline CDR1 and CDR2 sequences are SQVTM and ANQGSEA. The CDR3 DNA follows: TGCAGCGTTGCTGGCGGGGGTGATATTGGTACGCAGTATTTT. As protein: CSVAGGGDIGTQYF.

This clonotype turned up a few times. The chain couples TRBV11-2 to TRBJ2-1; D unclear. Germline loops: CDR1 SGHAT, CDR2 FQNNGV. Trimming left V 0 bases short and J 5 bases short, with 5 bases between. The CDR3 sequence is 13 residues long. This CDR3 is CASSLEVHNEQFF. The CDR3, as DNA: TGTGCCAGCAGCTTAGAGGTTCACAATGAGCAGTTCTTC.

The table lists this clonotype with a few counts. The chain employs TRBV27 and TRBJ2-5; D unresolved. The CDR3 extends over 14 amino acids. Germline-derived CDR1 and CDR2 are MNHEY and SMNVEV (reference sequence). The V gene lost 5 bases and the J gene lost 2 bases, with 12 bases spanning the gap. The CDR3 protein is CASSPSEGQETQYF. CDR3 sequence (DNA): TGTGCCAGCAGTCCCTCCGAAGGGCAAGAGACCCAGTACTTC.

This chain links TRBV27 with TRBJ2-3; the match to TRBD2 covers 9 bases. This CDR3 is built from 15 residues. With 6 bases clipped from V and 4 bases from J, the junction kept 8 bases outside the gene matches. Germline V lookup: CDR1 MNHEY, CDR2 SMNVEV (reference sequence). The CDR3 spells CASSKGREGADTQYF. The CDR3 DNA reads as TGTGCCAGCAGCAAGGGGCGGGAGGGCGCAGATACGCAGTATTTT.

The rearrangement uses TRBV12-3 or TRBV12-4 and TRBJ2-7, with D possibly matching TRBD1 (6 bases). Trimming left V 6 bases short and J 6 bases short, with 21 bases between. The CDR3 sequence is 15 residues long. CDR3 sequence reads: CASRKNTGSAGEQYF. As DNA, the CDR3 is TGTGCCAGCAGAAAGAACACAGGGTCCGCCGGCGAGCAGTACTTC.

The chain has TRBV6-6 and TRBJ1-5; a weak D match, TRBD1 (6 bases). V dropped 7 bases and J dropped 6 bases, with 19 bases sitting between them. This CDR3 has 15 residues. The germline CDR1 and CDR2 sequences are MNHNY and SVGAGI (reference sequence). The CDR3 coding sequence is TGTGCCAGCAACTCGCAGGGAGGGGGGACTCAGCCCCAGCATTTT. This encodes CASNSQGGGTQPQHF.

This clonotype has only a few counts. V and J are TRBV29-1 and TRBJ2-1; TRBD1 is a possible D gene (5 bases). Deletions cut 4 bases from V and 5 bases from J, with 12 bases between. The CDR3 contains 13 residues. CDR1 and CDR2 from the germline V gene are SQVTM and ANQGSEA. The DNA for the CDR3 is TGCAGCGTTGGGTCAGGGTCCAACAATGAGCAGTTCTTC. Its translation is CSVGSGSNNEQFF.

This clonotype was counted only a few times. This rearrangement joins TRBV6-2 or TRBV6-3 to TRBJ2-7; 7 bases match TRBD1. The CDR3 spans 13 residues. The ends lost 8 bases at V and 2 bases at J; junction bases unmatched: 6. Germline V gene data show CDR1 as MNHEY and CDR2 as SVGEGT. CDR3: CASCGTEPYEQYF. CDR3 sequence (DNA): TGTGCCAGCTGTGGGACAGAGCCCTACGAGCAGTACTTC.

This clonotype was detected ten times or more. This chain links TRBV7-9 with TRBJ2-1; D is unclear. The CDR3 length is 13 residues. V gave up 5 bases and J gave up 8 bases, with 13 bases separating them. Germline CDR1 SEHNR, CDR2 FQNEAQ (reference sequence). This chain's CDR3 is CASSPKTWDEQFF. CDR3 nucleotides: TGTGCCAGCAGCCCCAAGACCTGGGATGAGCAGTTCTTC.

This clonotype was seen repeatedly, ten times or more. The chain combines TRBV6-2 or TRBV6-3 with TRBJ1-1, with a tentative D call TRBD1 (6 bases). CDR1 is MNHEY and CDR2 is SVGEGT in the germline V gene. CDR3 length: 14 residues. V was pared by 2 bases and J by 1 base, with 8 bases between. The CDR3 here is CASSYEGQNTEAFF. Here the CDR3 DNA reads TGTGCCAGCAGTTACGAGGGACAGAACACTGAAGCTTTCTTT.

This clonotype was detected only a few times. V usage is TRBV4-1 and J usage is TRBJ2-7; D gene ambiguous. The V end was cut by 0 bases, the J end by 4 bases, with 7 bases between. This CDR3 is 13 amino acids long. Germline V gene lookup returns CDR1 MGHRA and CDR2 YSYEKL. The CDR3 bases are TGCGCCAGCAGCCAAGATCGATATTACGAGCAGTACTTC. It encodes CASSQDRYYEQYF.

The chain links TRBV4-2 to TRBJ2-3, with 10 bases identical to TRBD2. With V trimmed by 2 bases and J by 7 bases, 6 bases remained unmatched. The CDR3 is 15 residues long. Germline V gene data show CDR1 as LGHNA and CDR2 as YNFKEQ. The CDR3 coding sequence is TGTGCCAGCAGCCAATTAGCGGGGGGTCCTCATACGCAGTATTTT. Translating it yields CASSQLAGGPHTQYF.

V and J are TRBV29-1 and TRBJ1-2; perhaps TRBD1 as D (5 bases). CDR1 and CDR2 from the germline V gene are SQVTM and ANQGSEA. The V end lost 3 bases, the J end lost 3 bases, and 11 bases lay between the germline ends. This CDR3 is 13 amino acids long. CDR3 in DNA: TGCAGCGTTGAGACCGCAGGGTACTATGGCTACACCTTC. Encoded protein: CSVETAGYYGYTF.

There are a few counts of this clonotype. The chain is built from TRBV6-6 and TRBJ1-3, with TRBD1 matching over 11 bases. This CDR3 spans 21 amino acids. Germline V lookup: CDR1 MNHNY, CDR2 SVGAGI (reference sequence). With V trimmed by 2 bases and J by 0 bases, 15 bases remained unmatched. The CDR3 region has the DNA TGTGCCAGCAGTTACGATTGGACAGGGGGCTCAACTATTTACTCTGGAAACACCATATATTTT. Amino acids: CASSYDWTGGSTIYSGNTIYF.

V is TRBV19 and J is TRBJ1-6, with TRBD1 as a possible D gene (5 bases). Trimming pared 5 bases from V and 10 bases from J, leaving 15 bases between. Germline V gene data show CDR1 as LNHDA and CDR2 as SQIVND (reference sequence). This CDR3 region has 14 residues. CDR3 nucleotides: TGTGCCAGTAGTCCTCGGCGCGGGGGGTCACCCCTCCACTTT. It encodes CASSPRRGGSPLHF.

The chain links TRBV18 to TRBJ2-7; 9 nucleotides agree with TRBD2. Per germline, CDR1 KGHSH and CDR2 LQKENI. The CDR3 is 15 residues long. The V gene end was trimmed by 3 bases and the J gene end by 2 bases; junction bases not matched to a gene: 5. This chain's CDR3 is CASSPGRGRAYEQYF. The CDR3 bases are TGTGCCAGCTCACCCGGGCGCGGGAGGGCCTACGAGCAGTACTTC.

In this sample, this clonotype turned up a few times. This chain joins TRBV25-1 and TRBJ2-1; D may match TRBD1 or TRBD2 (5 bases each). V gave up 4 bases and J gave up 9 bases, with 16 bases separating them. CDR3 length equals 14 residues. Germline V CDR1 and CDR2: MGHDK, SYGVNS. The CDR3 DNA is TGTGCCAGCAGTGGACGGGACCCCCAGGCTGAGCAGTTCTTC. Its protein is CASSGRDPQAEQFF.

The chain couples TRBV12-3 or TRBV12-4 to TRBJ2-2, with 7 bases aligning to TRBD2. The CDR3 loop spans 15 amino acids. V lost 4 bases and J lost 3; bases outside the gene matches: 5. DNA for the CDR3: TGTGCCAGCAGTTCCGGCGGGGGATACACCGGGGAGCTGTTTTTT. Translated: CASSSGGGYTGELFF.

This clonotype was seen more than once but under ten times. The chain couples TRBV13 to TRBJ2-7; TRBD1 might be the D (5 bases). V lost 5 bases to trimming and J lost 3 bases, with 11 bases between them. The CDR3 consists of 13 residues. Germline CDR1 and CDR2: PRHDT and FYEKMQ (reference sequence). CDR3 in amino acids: CASSASTVYEQYF. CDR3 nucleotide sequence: TGTGCCAGCAGCGCCTCGACAGTCTACGAGCAGTACTTC. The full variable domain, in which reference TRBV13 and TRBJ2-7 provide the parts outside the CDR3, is AAGVIQSPRHLIKEKRETATLKCYPIPRHDTVYWYQQGPGQDPQFLISFYEKMQSDKGSIPDRFSAQQFSDYHSELNMSSLELGDSALYFCASSASTVYEQYFGPGTRLTVT.

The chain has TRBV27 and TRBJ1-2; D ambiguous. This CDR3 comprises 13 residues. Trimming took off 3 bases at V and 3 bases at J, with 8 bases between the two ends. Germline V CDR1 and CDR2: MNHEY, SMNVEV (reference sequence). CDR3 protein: CASSFDPYYGYTF. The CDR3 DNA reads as TGTGCCAGCAGTTTCGACCCTTACTATGGCTACACCTTC.

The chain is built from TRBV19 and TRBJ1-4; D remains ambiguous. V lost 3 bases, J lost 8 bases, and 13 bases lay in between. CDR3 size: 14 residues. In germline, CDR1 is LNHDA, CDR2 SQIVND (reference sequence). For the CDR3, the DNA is TGTGCCAGTAGTATGAGAATACGATCGGAAAAACTGTTTTTT. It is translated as CASSMRIRSEKLFF.

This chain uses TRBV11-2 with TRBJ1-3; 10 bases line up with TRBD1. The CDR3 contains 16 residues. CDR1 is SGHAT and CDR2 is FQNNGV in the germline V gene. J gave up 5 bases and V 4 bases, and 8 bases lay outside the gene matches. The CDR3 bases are TGTGCCAGCAGCTCCTTTCGGGGACAGGGGAGAAACACCATATATTTT. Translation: CASSSFRGQGRNTIYF. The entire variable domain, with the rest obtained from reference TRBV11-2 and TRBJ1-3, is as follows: EAGVAQSPRYKIIEKRQSVAFWCNPISGHATLYWYQQILGQGPKLLIQFQNNGVVDDSQLPKDRFSAERLKGVDSTLKIQPAKLEDSAVYLCASSSFRGQGRNTIYFGEGSWLTVV.

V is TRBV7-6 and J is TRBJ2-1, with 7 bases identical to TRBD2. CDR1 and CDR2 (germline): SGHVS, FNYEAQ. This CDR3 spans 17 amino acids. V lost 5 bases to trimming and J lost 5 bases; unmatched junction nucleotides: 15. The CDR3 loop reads CASSAITGEGRNNEQFF. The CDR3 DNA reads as TGTGCCAGCAGCGCAATCACGGGGGAGGGCAGAAACAATGAGCAGTTCTTC. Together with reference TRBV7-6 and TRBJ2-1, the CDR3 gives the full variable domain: GAGVSQSPRYKVTKRGQDVALRCDPISGHVSLYWYRQALGQGPEFLTYFNYEAQQDKSGLPNDRFSAERPEGSISTLTIQRTEQRDSAMYRCASSAITGEGRNNEQFFGPGTRLTVL.

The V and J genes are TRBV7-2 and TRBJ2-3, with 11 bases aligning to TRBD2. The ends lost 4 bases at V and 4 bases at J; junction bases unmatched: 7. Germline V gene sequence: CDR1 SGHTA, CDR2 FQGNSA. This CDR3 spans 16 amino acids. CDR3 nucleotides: TGTGCCAGCAGCTCCCTAGCGGGAGGCCCCCCAGATACGCAGTATTTT. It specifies CASSSLAGGPPDTQYF.

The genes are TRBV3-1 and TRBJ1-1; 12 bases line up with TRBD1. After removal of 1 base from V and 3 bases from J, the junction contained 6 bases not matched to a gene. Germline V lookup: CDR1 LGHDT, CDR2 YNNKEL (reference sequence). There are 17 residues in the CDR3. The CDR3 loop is CASSQVGDRGQDTEAFF. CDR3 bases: TGTGCCAGCAGCCAAGTGGGGGACAGGGGGCAGGACACTGAAGCTTTCTTT.

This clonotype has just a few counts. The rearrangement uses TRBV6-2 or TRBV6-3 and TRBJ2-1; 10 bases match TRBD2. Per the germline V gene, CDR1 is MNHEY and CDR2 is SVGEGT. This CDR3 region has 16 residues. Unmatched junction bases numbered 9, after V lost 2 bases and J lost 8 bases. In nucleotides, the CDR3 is TGTGCCAGCAGTTACACCGCAGCGGGAGGGACCGATGAGCAGTTCTTC. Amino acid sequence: CASSYTAAGGTDEQFF.

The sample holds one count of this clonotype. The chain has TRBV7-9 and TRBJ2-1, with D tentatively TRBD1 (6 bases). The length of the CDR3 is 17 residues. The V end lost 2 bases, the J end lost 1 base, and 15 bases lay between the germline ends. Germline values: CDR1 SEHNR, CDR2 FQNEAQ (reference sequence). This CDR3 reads CASSLPTQGSSYNEQFF. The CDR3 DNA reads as TGTGCCAGCAGCTTACCCACCCAGGGGTCTTCCTACAATGAGCAGTTCTTC.

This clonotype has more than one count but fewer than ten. The CDR3 bases are TGCGCCAGCAGCTTAGGACTAGCGGGGGGGACCACAGATACGCAGTATTTT. As protein: CASSLGLAGGTTDTQYF. The chain has TRBV5-1 and TRBJ2-3; 15 nucleotides match TRBD2. V shed 2 bases and J 2 bases; nucleotides not matched to a gene: 3. Germline V gene lookup returns CDR1 SGHRS and CDR2 YFSETQ. This CDR3 has 17 residues.